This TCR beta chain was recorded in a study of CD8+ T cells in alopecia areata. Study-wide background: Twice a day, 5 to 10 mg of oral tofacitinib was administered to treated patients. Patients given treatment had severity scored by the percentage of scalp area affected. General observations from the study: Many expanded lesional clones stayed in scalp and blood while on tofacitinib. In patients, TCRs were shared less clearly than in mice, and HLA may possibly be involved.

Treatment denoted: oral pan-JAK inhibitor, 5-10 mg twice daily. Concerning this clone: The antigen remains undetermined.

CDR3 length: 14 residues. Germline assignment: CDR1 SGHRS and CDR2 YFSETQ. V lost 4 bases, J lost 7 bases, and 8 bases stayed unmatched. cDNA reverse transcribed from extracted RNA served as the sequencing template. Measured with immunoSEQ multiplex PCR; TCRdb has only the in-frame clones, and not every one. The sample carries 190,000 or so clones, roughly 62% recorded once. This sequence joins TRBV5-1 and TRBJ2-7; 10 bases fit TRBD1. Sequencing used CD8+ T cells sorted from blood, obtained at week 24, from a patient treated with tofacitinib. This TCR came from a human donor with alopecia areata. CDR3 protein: CASSLGTGVNEQYF. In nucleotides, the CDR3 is TGCGCCAGCAGCCTGGGGACAGGGGTTAATGAGCAGTACTTC. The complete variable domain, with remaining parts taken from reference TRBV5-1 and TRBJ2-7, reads KAGVTQTPRYLIKTRGQQVTLSCSPISGHRSVSWYQQTPGQGLQFLFEYFSETQRNKGNFPGRFSGRQFSNSRSEMNVSTLELGDSALYLCASSLGTGVNEQYFGPGTRLTVT.